The 2 T cell receptor beta chains below were found in one sample sequenced in a study of T cell responses to AZD1222 COVID-19 vaccine. Sequencing used immunoSEQ multiplex PCR; TCRdb keeps in-frame clones, though not all of them. Here the sample spans about 140,000 clones, about 86% being singletons. The sample was peripheral blood, taken on day 0 of AZD1222 vaccination. Source of these receptors: an adult in good health.

The chain recombines TRBV3-1 (or the pseudogene TRBV3-2) with TRBJ2-3; D might be TRBD2 (6 bases). The CDR3 runs to 14 residues. The germline V gene encodes CDR1 LGHDT and CDR2 YNNKEL (reference sequence). V was clipped by 7 bases and J by 2 bases, with 13 bases between them. In nucleotides, the CDR3 is TGTGCCAGCAACTCTCCGGGGGTCACAGATACGCAGTATTTT. Protein: CASNSPGVTDTQYF.

CDR3: CASRRLAGVTDTQYF. Here the CDR3 DNA reads TGTGCCAGCAGAAGACTAGCGGGAGTGACAGATACGCAGTATTTT. V gene TRBV2 combines with J gene TRBJ2-3; TRBD2 matches 12 bases. Unmatched junction bases numbered 4, after V lost 6 bases and J lost 3 bases. This CDR3 has 15 amino acids. Germline V lookup: CDR1 SNHLY, CDR2 FYNNEI.